The next 19 T cell receptor beta chains were all read from a single sample in a study of blood T cell repertoires in COVID-19. TCRdb's copy holds only in-frame clones and misses some; the assay was immunoSEQ multiplex PCR. The sample carries about 140,000 clones, about 83% recorded once. Sequencing was done on a sample of peripheral blood. These receptors were collected from a man aged 50-60 years with acute or convalescent COVID-19.

The chain uses TRBV11-2 and TRBJ2-1; a possible D gene is TRBD2 (6 bases). Germline V CDR1 and CDR2: SGHAT, FQNNGV. Between the trimmed V and J ends, which lost 5 bases and 3 bases, there was a span of 20 bases. The CDR3 runs to 17 residues. CDR3 nucleotide sequence: TGTGCCAGCAGCCCCTTCAGTAGCGCGGGGTACTACAATGAGCAGTTCTTC. As protein: CASSPFSSAGYYNEQFF.

The chain combines TRBV19 with TRBJ1-5; tentatively, D is TRBD1 (6 bases). V was cut by 10 bases and J by 0 bases, with 10 bases left in between. Germline loops: CDR1 LNHDA, CDR2 SQIVND (reference sequence). The CDR3 totals 13 residues. CDR3 sequence: CATTGYSNQPQHF. CDR3 sequence (DNA): TGTGCCACTACAGGGTATAGCAATCAGCCCCAGCATTTT.

The J gene is TRBJ1-2, the V gene TRBV28; 7 positions match TRBD1. The ends lost 6 bases at V and 3 bases at J; junction bases unmatched: 10. CDR1 and CDR2 from the germline V gene are MDHEN and SYDVKM. The CDR3 spans 15 residues. CDR3 nucleotide sequence: TGTGCCAGCAGCACTACCCAGGGGGTTGACTATGGCTACACCTTC. This codes for CASSTTQGVDYGYTF.

The gene calls are TRBV18 and TRBJ1-5; D is undetermined. In germline, CDR1 is KGHSH, CDR2 LQKENI. The CDR3 is made up of 13 amino acids. Trimming left V 3 bases short and J 4 bases short, with 7 bases between. CDR3 DNA: TGTGCCAGCTCACCTGACAATAATCAGCCCCAGCATTTT. As protein: CASSPDNNQPQHF.

The V and J genes are TRBV5-1 and TRBJ2-3; 11 bases are a match to TRBD1. V shed 0 bases and J 6 bases; nucleotides not matched to a gene: 6. Germline CDR1 reads SGHRS; CDR2 reads YFSETQ. The CDR3 extends over 16 amino acids. The CDR3 DNA reads as TGCGCCAGCAGCTTGGAAGGACAGGGGGCTGGGGATACGCAGTATTTT. This encodes CASSLEGQGAGDTQYF.

There are many counts of this clone. The CDR3 nucleotides are TGCGCCAGCAGCCCAGGGACAGGAAAGCAGTACGTC. Translating it yields CASSPGTGKQYV. The chain recombines TRBV5-1 with TRBJ2-7, with 8 bases that match TRBD1. The V segment lost 4 bases and the J segment 8 bases; nucleotides outside the gene matches: 5. The V gene's germline CDR1 is SGHRS and CDR2 YFSETQ. There are 12 residues in the CDR3.

The V and J genes are TRBV5-1 and TRBJ1-1; 8 positions agree with TRBD1. V shed 3 bases, J shed 0 bases, and the junction held 4 bases outside the gene matches. The germline V gene encodes CDR1 SGHRS and CDR2 YFSETQ. The CDR3 totals 15 residues. The CDR3 reads CASSWTTGVNTEAFF. CDR3 DNA: TGCGCCAGCAGCTGGACGACAGGGGTGAACACTGAAGCTTTCTTT.

V is TRBV12-3 or TRBV12-4 and J is TRBJ1-1; tentative D call: TRBD1 (6 bases). The CDR3 length is 12 residues. V was trimmed by 6 bases and J by 11 bases, leaving 16 bases between them. CDR3 coding DNA: TGTGCCAGCAGCCTGGACAGAGATGAGGCTTTCTTT. Residues: CASSLDRDEAFF.

The chain links TRBV6-5 to TRBJ2-1, with D perhaps TRBD1 (5 bases). Trimming pared 6 bases from V and 0 bases from J, leaving 12 bases between. The V gene's germline CDR1 is MNHEY and CDR2 SVGAGI. The CDR3 length is 15 residues. DNA of the CDR3: TGTGCCAGCAGCCACAGGTTGAGCTCCTACAATGAGCAGTTCTTC. Protein sequence: CASSHRLSSYNEQFF.

This sequence joins TRBV9 and TRBJ2-5; 11 bases are shared with TRBD2. Trimming cost V 0 bases and J 5 bases; bases outside gene matches: 9. Per the germline V gene, CDR1 is SGDLS and CDR2 is YYNGEE. The CDR3 extends over 17 amino acids. The CDR3 sequence is CASSVGASGGIVETQYF. CDR3 DNA sequence: TGTGCCAGCAGCGTAGGGGCTAGCGGGGGGATTGTGGAGACCCAGTACTTC.

The gene calls are TRBV11-2 and TRBJ1-1; TRBD1 might be the D (5 bases). V dropped 5 bases and J dropped 4 bases, with 14 bases sitting between them. This CDR3 has 14 amino acids. CDR1 is SGHAT and CDR2 is FQNNGV in the germline V gene. The CDR3 region is CASSPDRGGTEAFF. The CDR3 region has the DNA TGTGCCAGCAGCCCCGATCGGGGGGGCACTGAAGCTTTCTTT.

The chain uses TRBV11-3 and TRBJ2-3, with 9 bases identical to TRBD2. The CDR3 length is 17 residues. Trimming removed 1 base from V and 8 bases from J; junction bases left unmatched: 13. Germline CDR1 and CDR2: SGHNT and YENEEA. The CDR3 loop reads CASSLAQGTSLGPTQYF. The CDR3 DNA is TGTGCCAGCAGCTTAGCCCAGGGGACTAGCTTAGGTCCTACGCAGTATTTT.

The rearrangement links TRBV30 to TRBJ1-3; 7 bases fit TRBD1. CDR1 is GTSNPN and CDR2 is SVGIG in the germline V gene (reference sequence). The CDR3 consists of 17 residues. V shed 3 bases and J 0 bases; nucleotides not matched to a gene: 11. For the CDR3, the DNA is TGTGCCTGGAGCAGATATTGGGACAGACGCTCTGGAAACACCATATATTTT. Translated, it gives CAWSRYWDRRSGNTIYF.

The chain joins TRBV6-5 to TRBJ1-5, with 7 bases aligning to TRBD1. The germline gives CDR1 MNHEY, CDR2 SVGAGI. CDR3 length: 12 amino acids. J was trimmed by 11 bases and V by 7 bases; bases with no gene match: 8. The CDR3 coding sequence is TGTGCCAGCACCGACAGGGCCGGGGCCCAGCATTTT. It yields the protein CASTDRAGAQHF.

This chain joins TRBV21-1 and TRBJ1-2. TRBV21-1 is assigned pseudogene status. The CDR3 runs to 12 residues. The CDR3 loop is CASGGGARGYTF. The CDR3 bases are TGTGCCAGCGGAGGGGGGGCGCGGGGCTACACCTTC.

This clone was seen a handful of times. This chain links TRBV11-2 with TRBJ1-1; maybe TRBD1 (5 bases). CDR1 and CDR2 from the germline V gene are SGHAT and FQNNGV. The CDR3 is 15 amino acids. Deletions cut 0 bases from V and 5 bases from J, with 13 bases between. DNA for the CDR3: TGTGCCAGCAGCTTAGATGCGGGGTGGGGGACTGAAGCTTTCTTT. This translates into CASSLDAGWGTEAFF.

V gene TRBV6-1 combines with J gene TRBJ2-7, with D maybe TRBD1 (5 bases). The CDR3 is 10 residues long. The V and J ends lost 2 bases and 12 bases respectively, with 8 bases between them. The germline CDR1 and CDR2 sequences are MNHNS and SASEGT. CDR3 in amino acids: CASSEQDTYV. In DNA, the CDR3 is TGTGCCAGCAGTGAACAGGACACGTACGTC.

The chain couples TRBV27 to TRBJ2-7; TRBD1 is a possible D gene (5 bases). The length of the CDR3 is 13 residues. V was trimmed by 2 bases and J by 4 bases, leaving 9 bases between them. The germline V gene has CDR1 MNHEY and CDR2 SMNVEV (reference sequence). The CDR3 here is CASSLSRDYEQYF. The DNA of the CDR3 is TGTGCCAGCAGTTTAAGCAGGGATTACGAGCAGTACTTC.

V gene TRBV4-1 combines with J gene TRBJ2-3; no clear D. The CDR3 spans 13 residues. Germline loops: CDR1 MGHRA, CDR2 YSYEKL. The V and J ends lost 2 bases and 5 bases respectively, with 8 bases between them. CDR3 in amino acids: CASSQSPLDTQYF. Written as DNA, the CDR3 is TGCGCCAGCAGCCAATCTCCACTAGATACGCAGTATTTT.